The 32 T cell receptor beta chains in this list originate from one sample, sequenced in a study of OX40 agonist ivuxolimab in advanced cancers. The repertoire was sequenced with immunoSEQ multiplex PCR; TCRdb's copy has only in-frame clones and lacks some. This table holds tens of thousands of clones, around 92% found once. The sequencing here drew on CD4+ or CD8+ T cells sorted from blood, taken in a trial of the OX40 agonist ivuxolimab. Receptor source: an adult with an advanced solid tumor such as melanoma, head and neck, liver or kidney cancer.

The chain uses TRBV11-3 and TRBJ1-2; D perhaps matches TRBD1 (6 bases). Germline V gene lookup returns CDR1 SGHNT and CDR2 YENEEA. With 3 bases removed from V and 9 bases from J, the gap between germline ends came to 23 bases. The CDR3 consists of 16 residues. CDR3 in amino acids: CASSFAIGGSNPRYTF. CDR3 DNA sequence: TGTGCCAGCAGCTTCGCCATCGGGGGCTCAAACCCCCGCTACACCTTC.

The V gene is TRBV14, the J gene TRBJ2-5; 7 nucleotides line up with TRBD1. CDR3 size: 15 residues. Trimming took 1 base from V and 4 from J; bases not matched to a gene: 6. The germline V gene has CDR1 SGHDN and CDR2 FVKESK. CDR3 in DNA: TGTGCCAGCAGCCAAGGCTTCACAGGGGTAGAGACCCAGTACTTC. As protein: CASSQGFTGVETQYF.

J is TRBJ2-4 and V is TRBV6-1, with 8 bases fitting TRBD2. V gave up 10 bases and J gave up 7 bases; unmatched junction bases: 6. There are 12 residues in the CDR3. Per the germline V gene, CDR1 is MNHNS and CDR2 is SASEGT. The CDR3 nucleotides read TGTGCCACCAGCGGGGGAAGGAACATTCAGTACTTC. It translates to CATSGGRNIQYF.

Turning to this clone: This sample also contains other DNA sequences that code for the same CDR3. V usage is TRBV18 and J usage is TRBJ2-1, with D uncertain. Germline V gene data show CDR1 as KGHSH and CDR2 as LQKENI. This CDR3 contains 12 residues. Trimming took 6 bases from V and 9 from J, leaving 12 bases between them. CDR3 sequence reads: CASSPPPGEQFF. The CDR3 DNA follows: TGTGCCAGCTCGCCCCCCCCAGGTGAGCAGTTCTTC.

This chain connects TRBV6-1 to TRBJ1-5; D is unclear. Germline assignment: CDR1 MNHNS and CDR2 SASEGT. V was cut by 10 bases and J by 2 bases, with 9 bases left in between. The CDR3 contains 12 residues. The CDR3 here is CATLWGNQPQHF. The CDR3 DNA sequence: TGTGCCACTCTGTGGGGCAATCAGCCCCAGCATTTT.

The chain recombines TRBV27 with TRBJ2-7, with 9 bases aligning to TRBD2. Germline V gene sequence: CDR1 MNHEY, CDR2 SMNVEV (reference sequence). V trimming: 3 bases; J trimming: 4 bases; junction bases outside the gene matches: 1. The CDR3 totals 13 residues. The chain's CDR3 is CASSLREGYEQYF. In nucleotides, the CDR3 is TGTGCCAGCAGTTTGCGGGAGGGATACGAGCAGTACTTC.

This sequence joins TRBV27 and TRBJ2-7, with TRBD1 as a possible D gene (6 bases). Germline V CDR1 and CDR2: MNHEY, SMNVEV (reference sequence). There are 15 residues in the CDR3. V gave up 3 bases and J gave up 0 bases, with 12 bases separating them. In DNA form, the CDR3 reads TGTGCCAGCAGTTTTGAGGGGACATTCTCCTACGAGCAGTACTTC. Encoded protein: CASSFEGTFSYEQYF.

The gene calls are TRBV11-1 and TRBJ1-4; 8 bases align to TRBD1. V dropped 4 bases and J dropped 4; count of bases not matched to a gene: 5. This CDR3 contains 15 residues. Germline assignment: CDR1 SGHAT and CDR2 FQDESV (reference sequence). CDR3 nucleotide sequence: TGTGCCAGCAGCTATGGACAGGGCTTTAATGAAAAACTGTTTTTT. This gives the protein CASSYGQGFNEKLFF. Full variable domain (remainder filled in from reference TRBV11-1 and TRBJ1-4): EAEVAQSPRYKITEKSQAVAFWCDPISGHATLYWYRQILGQGPELLVQFQDESVVDDSQLPKDRFSAERLKGVDSTLKIQPAELGDSAMYLCASSYGQGFNEKLFFGSGTQLSVL.

The chain is built from TRBV6-5 and TRBJ1-1; D unresolved. Germline CDR1 is MNHEY and CDR2 is SVGAGI. This CDR3 contains 15 residues. V lost 2 bases and J lost 0, with 10 bases in between. The CDR3 region is CASSYRGSLNTEAFF. CDR3 in DNA: TGTGCCAGCAGTTACCGGGGATCCCTGAACACTGAAGCTTTCTTT.

This rearrangement joins TRBV7-9 to TRBJ2-2, with a tentative D call TRBD2 (5 bases). Trimming removed 2 bases from V and 6 bases from J, with 7 bases in between. The CDR3 runs 13 residues. The germline gives CDR1 SEHNR, CDR2 FQNEAQ (reference sequence). In DNA form, the CDR3 reads TGTGCCAGCAGCTTAAGGGAGTCCGGGGAGCTGTTTTTT. This gives the protein CASSLRESGELFF.

The chain links TRBV18 to TRBJ2-5; D unclear. The CDR3 sequence is 12 residues long. The germline CDR1 and CDR2 sequences are KGHSH and LQKENI. Trimming shortened V by 6 bases and J by 5 bases, and 10 bases separated the two germline ends. The DNA of the CDR3 is TGTGCCAGCTCCCGGACCGTCGAGACCCAGTACTTC. Translation: CASSRTVETQYF. Full variable domain (outside the CDR3, taken from reference TRBV18 and TRBJ2-5): NAGVMQNPRHLVRRRGQEARLRCSPMKGHSHVYWYRQLPEEGLKFMVYLQKENIIDESGMPKERFSAEFPKEGPSILRIQQVVRGDSAAYFCASSRTVETQYFGPGTRLLVL.

J is TRBJ2-7 and V is TRBV7-2; maybe TRBD1 (6 bases). V gave up 1 base and J gave up 0 bases, with 10 bases separating them. The CDR3 runs to 15 residues. Germline CDR1 reads SGHTA; CDR2 reads FQGNSA. CDR3 sequence: CASSLVGDTSYEQYF. In DNA, the CDR3 is TGTGCCAGCAGCTTAGTAGGGGACACCTCCTACGAGCAGTACTTC.

The chain employs TRBV2 and TRBJ2-7; TRBD2 is a possible D gene (5 bases). V lost 8 bases to trimming and J lost 3 bases, with 14 bases between them. The CDR3 totals 13 residues. The germline V gene encodes CDR1 SNHLY and CDR2 FYNNEI. CDR3: CASGLLNLYEQYF. CDR3 DNA: TGTGCCAGCGGACTCCTGAATCTCTACGAGCAGTACTTC.

V usage is TRBV29-1 and J usage is TRBJ2-7; 11 nucleotides match TRBD1. The length of the CDR3 is 15 residues. Germline values: CDR1 SQVTM, CDR2 ANQGSEA. Germline trimming cut 4 bases from V and 0 bases from J; bases unmatched to any gene: 5. The CDR3 DNA is TGCAGCGTTGGGGCGGGGACAGGGGGCTCCTACGAGCAGTACTTC. Encoded protein: CSVGAGTGGSYEQYF.

The V gene is TRBV9, the J gene TRBJ2-3; 9 nucleotides agree with TRBD2. The CDR3 contains 15 residues. V trimming: 3 bases; J trimming: 2 bases; junction bases outside the gene matches: 4. Germline V gene sequence: CDR1 SGDLS, CDR2 YYNGEE. This CDR3 reads CASSAGTSFTDTQYF. CDR3 DNA: TGTGCCAGCAGCGCCGGGACTAGCTTCACAGATACGCAGTATTTT.

The chain links TRBV5-1 to TRBJ2-5; 7 bases agree with TRBD1. There are 13 residues in the CDR3. Unmatched junction bases numbered 5, after V lost 6 bases and J lost 3 bases. Germline CDR1 reads SGHRS; CDR2 reads YFSETQ. The CDR3 DNA sequence: TGCGCCAGCAACCCAACAGGGGAAGAGACCCAGTACTTC. Amino acids: CASNPTGEETQYF. Looking up the rest from reference TRBV5-1 and TRBJ2-5 gives the full variable domain: KAGVTQTPRYLIKTRGQQVTLSCSPISGHRSVSWYQQTPGQGLQFLFEYFSETQRNKGNFPGRFSGRQFSNSRSEMNVSTLELGDSALYLCASNPTGEETQYFGPGTRLLVL.

The chain carries TRBV2 and TRBJ2-2, with D possibly matching TRBD1 (5 bases). Trimming removed 4 bases at V and 1 base at J, with 10 bases between. The CDR3 is 15 residues long. Germline CDR1 SNHLY, CDR2 FYNNEI. Here the CDR3 reads CASSVPQGNTGELFF. DNA of the CDR3: TGTGCCAGCAGTGTACCGCAGGGGAACACCGGGGAGCTGTTTTTT.

The chain recombines TRBV5-1 with TRBJ2-5; perhaps TRBD1 as D (5 bases). This CDR3 region has 14 residues. Germline V CDR1 and CDR2: SGHRS, YFSETQ. V dropped 1 base and J dropped 5 bases, with 12 bases sitting between them. In nucleotides, the CDR3 is TGCGCCAGCAGCTTGCAGGGAAGGGTGGAGACCCAGTACTTC. It translates to CASSLQGRVETQYF.

The chain links TRBV7-6 to TRBJ2-5; TRBD1 matches at 7 bases. The CDR3 spans 15 residues. The trim removed 5 bases at V and 0 bases at J, leaving 6 bases unmatched. Germline lookup yields CDR1 SGHVS and CDR2 FNYEAQ. The CDR3 region has the DNA TGTGCCAGCAGCCCAAGTGGGACAGACCAAGAGACCCAGTACTTC. Translating gives CASSPSGTDQETQYF.

The gene calls are TRBV11-2 and TRBJ2-1, with 11 bases identical to TRBD2. Germline-derived CDR1 and CDR2 are SGHAT and FQNNGV. The CDR3 spans 17 residues. V lost 4 bases to trimming and J lost 5 bases; unmatched junction nucleotides: 10. CDR3 residues: CASSSSLAGVYHNEQFF. The CDR3 coding sequence is TGTGCCAGCAGCTCATCACTAGCGGGGGTTTACCACAATGAGCAGTTCTTC. Full variable domain (missing parts from reference TRBV11-2 and TRBJ2-1): EAGVAQSPRYKIIEKRQSVAFWCNPISGHATLYWYQQILGQGPKLLIQFQNNGVVDDSQLPKDRFSAERLKGVDSTLKIQPAKLEDSAVYLCASSSSLAGVYHNEQFFGPGTRLTVL.

The chain's CDR3 is CASRSSGGASGELFF. CDR3 DNA: TGTGCCAGCAGATCTAGCGGGGGGGCCTCCGGGGAGCTGTTTTTT. V gene TRBV6-5 combines with J gene TRBJ2-2, with 12 bases identical to TRBD2. The CDR3 runs 15 residues. The V gene end was trimmed by 6 bases and the J gene end by 6 bases; junction bases not matched to a gene: 5. Looked up from germline, CDR1 is MNHEY and CDR2 is SVGAGI.

This clone was recorded once. The chain joins TRBV14 to TRBJ2-5; D might be TRBD2 (6 bases). Trimming removed 4 bases from V and 0 bases from J, with 18 bases in between. CDR1 SGHDN and CDR2 FVKESK come from the germline V gene. The CDR3 loop spans 17 amino acids. CDR3 sequence (DNA): TGTGCCAGCAGCCTGGGCGGGGCTAGCGACTACCAAGAGACCCAGTACTTC. Translated: CASSLGGASDYQETQYF.

This clone was seen only once. V usage is TRBV11-3 and J usage is TRBJ2-7, with D perhaps matching TRBD1 or TRBD2 (6 bases each). From germline, CDR1 is SGHNT and CDR2 YENEEA. V gave up 0 bases and J gave up 3 bases, with 15 bases separating them. This CDR3 has 16 residues. The CDR3 nucleotides read TGTGCCAGCAGCTTAGATTTGGCAGGGGACTTCTACGAGCAGTACTTC. Its protein product is CASSLDLAGDFYEQYF.

The V gene is TRBV7-9, the J gene TRBJ2-7; 12 nucleotides agree with TRBD1. Germline trimming cut 5 bases from V and 3 bases from J; bases unmatched to any gene: 5. The CDR3 has 15 amino acids. Germline-derived CDR1 and CDR2 are SEHNR and FQNEAQ (reference sequence). The CDR3 region is CASSPGTGGRYEQYF. In DNA form, the CDR3 reads TGTGCCAGCAGCCCAGGGACAGGGGGCCGCTACGAGCAGTACTTC.

The chain combines TRBV7-9 with TRBJ1-2; the D gene is possibly TRBD1 (5 bases). V dropped 4 bases and J dropped 6 bases, with 12 bases sitting between them. CDR1 and CDR2 (germline): SEHNR, FQNEAQ (reference sequence). The CDR3 sequence is 13 residues long. This chain's CDR3 is CASSSVGGNGYTF. Written as DNA, the CDR3 is TGTGCCAGCAGCTCCGTTGGGGGGAATGGCTACACCTTC. Full variable domain (missing parts from reference TRBV7-9 and TRBJ1-2): DTGVSQNPRHKITKRGQNVTFRCDPISEHNRLYWYRQTLGQGPEFLTYFQNEAQLEKSRLLSDRFSAERPKGSFSTLEIQRTEQGDSAMYLCASSSVGGNGYTFGSGTRLTVV.

The chain joins TRBV5-1 to TRBJ2-5; D possibly corresponds to TRBD1 (6 bases). V was cut by 3 bases and J by 2 bases, with 14 bases left in between. The V gene's germline CDR1 is SGHRS and CDR2 YFSETQ. CDR3 size: 15 residues. The CDR3 region has the DNA TGCGCCAGCAGCTACCTCAACAGGGCGCAAGAGACCCAGTACTTC. Protein: CASSYLNRAQETQYF.

The rearrangement joins TRBV4-1 to TRBJ2-1; D is perhaps TRBD1 (6 bases). The germline V and J ends were trimmed by 5 bases and 4 bases, with 15 bases remaining between them. The CDR3 has 15 amino acids. CDR1 MGHRA and CDR2 YSYEKL come from the germline V gene. The chain's CDR3 is CASSTPGTPYNEQFF. The CDR3 DNA follows: TGCGCCAGCAGCACCCCCGGGACACCTTACAATGAGCAGTTCTTC.

The chain joins TRBV6-4 to TRBJ2-2, with D possibly being TRBD1 or TRBD2 (5 bases each). CDR1 is MRHNA and CDR2 is SNTAGT in the germline V gene. The CDR3 loop spans 17 amino acids. Trimming took 9 bases from V and 4 from J, leaving 24 bases between them. The DNA for the CDR3 is TGTGCCAGGGTCCGGAACAGTAGAGGGACGGCCACCGGGGAGCTGTTTTTT. It yields the protein CARVRNSRGTATGELFF.

The chain has TRBV5-4 and TRBJ1-1; perhaps TRBD1 as D (6 bases). This CDR3 has 13 residues. V dropped 0 bases and J dropped 7 bases, with 10 bases sitting between them. CDR1 and CDR2 (germline): SGHNT, YYREEE (reference sequence). The CDR3, as DNA: TGTGCCAGCAGCTTGGCGGGGGGCGGTGAAGCTTTCTTT. This codes for CASSLAGGGEAFF.

This rearrangement joins TRBV5-1 to TRBJ2-7; D tentatively reads TRBD1 or TRBD2 (5 bases each). CDR3 length: 14 residues. The V gene's germline CDR1 is SGHRS and CDR2 YFSETQ. V shed 0 bases and J shed 6 bases, with 13 bases lying between them. CDR3 sequence: CASSLVGPGGEQYF. In DNA, the CDR3 is TGCGCCAGCAGCTTGGTAGGCCCTGGGGGCGAGCAGTACTTC.

The CDR3 here is CASSTGTGNTEAFF. CDR3 nucleotide sequence: TGCGCCAGCAGCACGGGGACAGGGAACACTGAAGCTTTCTTT. This chain uses TRBV5-1 with TRBJ1-1, with 8 bases identical to TRBD1. From germline, CDR1 is SGHRS and CDR2 YFSETQ. The CDR3 covers 14 residues. V lost 4 bases to trimming and J lost 1 base; unmatched junction nucleotides: 3.

CDR3 region: CASSLTGTSGNNEQFF. DNA for the CDR3: TGCGCCAGCAGCCTGACCGGGACTAGCGGGAACAATGAGCAGTTCTTC. The V call is TRBV5-1, the J call TRBJ2-1; 13 bases agree with TRBD2. Germline trimming cut 4 bases from V and 5 bases from J; bases unmatched to any gene: 6. The length of the CDR3 is 16 residues. The germline gives CDR1 SGHRS, CDR2 YFSETQ.